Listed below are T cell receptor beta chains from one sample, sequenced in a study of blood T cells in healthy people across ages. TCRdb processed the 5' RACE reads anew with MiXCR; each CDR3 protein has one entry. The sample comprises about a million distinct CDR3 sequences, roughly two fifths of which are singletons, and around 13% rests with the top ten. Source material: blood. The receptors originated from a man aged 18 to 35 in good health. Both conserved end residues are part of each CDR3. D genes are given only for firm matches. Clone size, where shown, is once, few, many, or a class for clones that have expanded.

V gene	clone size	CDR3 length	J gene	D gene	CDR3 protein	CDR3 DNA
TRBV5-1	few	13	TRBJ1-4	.	CASGDRENEKLFF	TGCGCCAGCGGAGACAGAGAGAATGAAAAACTGTTTTTT
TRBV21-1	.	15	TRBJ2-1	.	CASSNGGLAEREQFF	TGTGCCAGCAGCAACGGCGGACTAGCGGAGAGAGAGCAGTTCTTC
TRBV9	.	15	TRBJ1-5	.	CASSVAGNSNQPQHF	TGTGCCAGCAGCGTAGCAGGGAATAGCAATCAGCCCCAGCATTTT
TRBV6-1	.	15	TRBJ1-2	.	CASSEARGGNYGYTF	TGTGCCAGCAGTGAAGCGAGGGGCGGTAACTATGGCTACACCTTC
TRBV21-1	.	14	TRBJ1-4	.	CASIGRITNEKLFF	TGTGCCAGCATAGGCCGGATTACTAATGAAAAACTGTTTTTT
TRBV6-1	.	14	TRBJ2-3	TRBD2	CASVGGGGTDTQYF	TGTGCCAGCGTGGGGGGAGGGGGCACAGATACGCAGTATTTT
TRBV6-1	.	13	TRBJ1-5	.	CASGDSRNQPQHF	TGTGCCAGCGGGGACTCCCGCAATCAGCCCCAGCATTTT
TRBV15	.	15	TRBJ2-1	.	CATSVGSGGYNEQFF	TGTGCCACGTCGGTAGGCAGCGGTGGGTACAATGAGCAGTTCTTC
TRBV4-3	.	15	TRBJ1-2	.	CASSQDTGLSYGYTF	TGCGCCAGCAGCCAAGATACAGGCCTTTCCTATGGCTACACCTTC
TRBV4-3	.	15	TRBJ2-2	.	CASSQAQANTGELFF	TGCGCCAGCAGCCAAGCGCAGGCGAACACCGGGGAGCTGTTTTTT
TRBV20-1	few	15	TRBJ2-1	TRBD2	CSARSAGGLYNEQFF	TGCAGTGCTAGATCGGCGGGGGGTCTCTACAATGAGCAGTTCTTC
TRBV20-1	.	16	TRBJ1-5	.	CSATLAGGYSNQPQHF	TGCAGTGCTACACTAGCGGGGGGATATAGCAATCAGCCCCAGCATTTT
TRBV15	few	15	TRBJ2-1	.	CATTPGPIPYNEQFF	TGTGCCACCACCCCCGGGCCAATACCTTACAATGAGCAGTTCTTC
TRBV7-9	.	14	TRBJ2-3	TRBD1	CASSRQGGPDTQYF	TGTGCCAGCAGCCGACAGGGTGGGCCAGATACGCAGTATTTT
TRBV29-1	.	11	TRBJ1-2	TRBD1	CSVTGPNGYTF	TGCAGCGTGACAGGGCCAAATGGCTACACCTTC
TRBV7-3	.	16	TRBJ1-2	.	CASSLGGTGQNYGYTF	TGTGCCAGCAGCTTAGGGGGTACAGGGCAAAACTATGGCTACACCTTC
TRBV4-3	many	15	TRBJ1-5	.	CASSQQFTGNQPQHF	TGCGCCAGCAGCCAACAGTTCACAGGGAATCAGCCCCAGCATTTT
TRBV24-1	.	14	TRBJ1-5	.	CATTRRSSNQPQHF	TGTGCCACCACCCGAAGGAGTAGCAATCAGCCCCAGCATTTT
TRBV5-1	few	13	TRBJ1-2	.	CASSLELGHGYTF	TGCGCCAGCAGCTTGGAATTAGGCCATGGCTACACCTTC
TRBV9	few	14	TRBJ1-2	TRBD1	CASSARQGTYGYTF	TGTGCCAGCAGCGCCCGACAGGGGACCTATGGCTACACCTTC
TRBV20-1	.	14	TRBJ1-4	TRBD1	CSAQTGPKKEKLFF	TGCAGTGCTCAGACAGGGCCTAAGAAAGAAAAACTGTTTTTT
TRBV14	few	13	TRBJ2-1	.	CASSPDWQNEQFF	TGTGCCAGCAGCCCGGACTGGCAAAATGAGCAGTTCTTC
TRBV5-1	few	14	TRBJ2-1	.	CASSNGKNNNEQFF	TGCGCCAGCTCCAACGGAAAGAATAACAATGAGCAGTTCTTC
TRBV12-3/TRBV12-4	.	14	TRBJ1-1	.	CASTLSQLNTEAFF	TGTGCCAGCACCCTATCACAGCTCAACACTGAAGCTTTCTTT
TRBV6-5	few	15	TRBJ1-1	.	CASSYGAGGRTEAFF	TGTGCCAGCAGTTACGGGGCGGGGGGGAGGACTGAAGCTTTCTTT
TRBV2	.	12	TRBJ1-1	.	CASSETAAEAFF	TGTGCCAGCAGTGAAACCGCGGCTGAAGCTTTCTTT
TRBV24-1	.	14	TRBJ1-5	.	CATSSRGSNQPQHF	TGTGCCACCAGTAGCAGGGGTAGCAATCAGCCCCAGCATTTT
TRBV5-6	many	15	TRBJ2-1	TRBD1	CASSYQQGDPNEQFF	TGTGCCAGCAGCTATCAACAGGGGGACCCAAATGAGCAGTTCTTC
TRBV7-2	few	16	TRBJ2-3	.	CASSRRGGGSTDTQYF	TGTGCCAGCAGCCGAAGGGGGGGGGGCAGCACAGATACGCAGTATTTT
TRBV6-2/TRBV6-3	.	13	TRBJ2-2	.	CASIDLVPGELFF	TGTGCCAGCATCGACCTAGTTCCCGGGGAGCTGTTTTTT
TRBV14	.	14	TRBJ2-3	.	CASSQEVGADTQYF	TGTGCCAGCAGCCAAGAAGTCGGCGCAGATACGCAGTATTTT
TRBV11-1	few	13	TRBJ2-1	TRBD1	CASSRDRADEQFF	TGTGCCAGCAGCCGGGACAGGGCGGATGAGCAGTTCTTC